This is a list of T cell receptor beta chains from one sample in a study of CD8+ T cells in alopecia areata. This table comes from immunoSEQ multiplex PCR, and its TCRdb copy is limited to in-frame clones, with some not included. The sample yields over 150,000 clones, roughly 65% seen once. Material: CD4+ T cells sorted from blood, obtained at week 0. These receptors were taken from a human donor with alopecia areata. Each CDR3 is given without its conserved first and last residue. The order of the fields is CDR3 protein, J gene, V gene.

CDR3 protein: SVGLVGQGLEAF; J gene: TRBJ1-1; V gene: TRBV29-1
CDR3 protein: ASNSVADTQY; J gene: TRBJ2-3; V gene: TRBV7-9
CDR3 protein: ASSAGQWDTEAF; J gene: TRBJ1-1; V gene: TRBV19
CDR3 protein: ASSMGLLSTDTQY; J gene: TRBJ2-3; V gene: TRBV19
CDR3 protein: SVDRDNGNTIY; J gene: TRBJ1-3; V gene: TRBV29-1
CDR3 protein: SGGQLAYNEQF; J gene: TRBJ2-1; V gene: TRBV29-1
CDR3 protein: SARRDKYTDTQY; J gene: TRBJ2-3; V gene: TRBV29-1
CDR3 protein: ASSLHYEQY; J gene: TRBJ2-7; V gene: TRBV11-2
CDR3 protein: ASSLLMAGGNTEAF; J gene: TRBJ1-1; V gene: TRBV7-2
CDR3 protein: ASSTPGTRVYEQY; J gene: TRBJ2-7; V gene: TRBV5-4
CDR3 protein: SVEDDRATGETQY; J gene: TRBJ2-5; V gene: TRBV29-1
CDR3 protein: AISELADTQY; J gene: TRBJ2-3; V gene: TRBV10-3
CDR3 protein: ASSIGLDQETQY; J gene: TRBJ2-5; V gene: TRBV19
CDR3 protein: ASRGAPYNEQF; J gene: TRBJ2-1; V gene: TRBV14
CDR3 protein: SVVPGDVLNTEAF; J gene: TRBJ1-1; V gene: TRBV29-1
CDR3 protein: ASSTRGYNEKLF; J gene: TRBJ1-4; V gene: TRBV27
CDR3 protein: ASRLPGVENGSPLH; J gene: TRBJ1-6; V gene: TRBV6-6
CDR3 protein: ASSEGPDRGETQY; J gene: TRBJ2-5; V gene: TRBV6-1
CDR3 protein: ASSTRTSNNEQF; J gene: TRBJ2-1; V gene: TRBV6-5
CDR3 protein: ASSFWASGNTGELF; J gene: TRBJ2-2; V gene: TRBV27
CDR3 protein: ASSQVGQANEKLF; J gene: TRBJ1-4; V gene: TRBV4-2
CDR3 protein: ASSPRRTGGSPLH; J gene: TRBJ1-6; V gene: TRBV18
CDR3 protein: SVGGRRERTDTQY; J gene: TRBJ2-3; V gene: TRBV29-1
CDR3 protein: ASSYSRETQY; J gene: TRBJ2-5; V gene: TRBV5-1
CDR3 protein: ASSLEWGQETQY; J gene: TRBJ2-5; V gene: TRBV14
CDR3 protein: ATSRARGGLVGEQF; J gene: TRBJ2-1; V gene: TRBV15
CDR3 protein: ASSVTGNDSPLH; J gene: TRBJ1-6; V gene: TRBV9
CDR3 protein: AWSATSTGSYEY; J gene: TRBJ2-7; V gene: TRBV30
CDR3 protein: ASSLGMVGYTDTQY; J gene: TRBJ2-3; V gene: TRBV27
CDR3 protein: ASSIEEGRGRGYT; J gene: TRBJ1-2; V gene: TRBV19
CDR3 protein: ASSLAVSDTQY; J gene: TRBJ2-3; V gene: TRBV7-2
CDR3 protein: SVVGKMNTEAF; J gene: TRBJ1-1; V gene: TRBV29-1
CDR3 protein: SVGKGLVTDTQY; J gene: TRBJ2-3; V gene: TRBV29-1
CDR3 protein: SGEGGTDTQY; J gene: TRBJ2-3; V gene: TRBV29-1
CDR3 protein: ASPLRTQETQY; J gene: TRBJ2-5; V gene: TRBV23-1
CDR3 protein: ATSRDKIGYT; J gene: TRBJ1-2; V gene: TRBV15
CDR3 protein: ASSSGHGGVGELF; J gene: TRBJ2-2; V gene: TRBV7-9
CDR3 protein: SVERDNMNTEAF; J gene: TRBJ1-1; V gene: TRBV29-1
CDR3 protein: ARQGRNTEAF; J gene: TRBJ1-1; V gene: TRBV2
CDR3 protein: ATSRGERKEGYT; J gene: TRBJ1-2; V gene: TRBV15
CDR3 protein: SAWAGTLNTGELF; J gene: TRBJ2-2; V gene: TRBV29-1
CDR3 protein: AWSPGQGGGYT; J gene: TRBJ1-2; V gene: TRBV30
CDR3 protein: ASSWTSYEQY; J gene: TRBJ2-7; V gene: TRBV11-2
CDR3 protein: AWIDPVWQGIPVNYGYT; J gene: TRBJ1-2; V gene: TRBV30
CDR3 protein: SVVQGYGYT; J gene: TRBJ1-2; V gene: TRBV29-1
CDR3 protein: ATSRSGGENTGELF; J gene: TRBJ2-2; V gene: TRBV15
CDR3 protein: ACWGSAYEQY; J gene: TRBJ2-7; V gene: TRBV6-6
CDR3 protein: SAARDADSPLH; J gene: TRBJ1-6; V gene: TRBV29-1
CDR3 protein: ASSVDRGDGYT; J gene: TRBJ1-2; V gene: TRBV9
CDR3 protein: AWSVGQYYGYT; J gene: TRBJ1-2; V gene: TRBV30
CDR3 protein: ASSLPVGRGHEQF; J gene: TRBJ2-1; V gene: TRBV7-9